The clone carrying this T cell receptor beta chain turned up a few times. Germline V gene lookup returns CDR1 DFQATT and CDR2 SNEGSKA (reference sequence). The germline V and J ends were trimmed by 8 bases and 4 bases, with 23 bases remaining between them. CDR3 size: 15 residues. TCRdb reanalysed the 5' RACE reads using MiXCR and keeps one entry per CDR3 protein. The table lists approximately 12,000 distinct CDR3 sequences, just over 50% of them singletons. Tregs were sorted as CD4+CD25+CD127-/low cells. This receptor was taken from a female donor with breast cancer. V and J are TRBV20-1 and TRBJ2-5; possibly TRBD1 for D (6 bases). The material sequenced was tumor-infiltrating Tregs sorted from the breast tumor. CDR3 sequence (DNA): TGCAGTTCCCTAGGGGGTCAGGCCCCAAGAGAGACCCAGTACTTC. Translation gives CSSLGGQAPRETQYF.